This T cell receptor (beta chain) was profiled in a study of blood T cells in healthy people across ages. This clonotype was observed a few times. A second PCR of 7 to 11 cycles used a sample-barcoded 5' primer and a J-beta primer mix. Via MiXCR, TCRdb re-called the 5' RACE reads, giving one row per CDR3 protein. The sample carries around 1,700,000 distinct CDR3 sequences, roughly 30% recorded once. The CDR3 is made up of 18 amino acids. Germline V lookup: CDR1 KGHSH, CDR2 LQKENI. The receptor comes from a woman under 40 in good health. The sample taken for sequencing was blood. J is TRBJ2-4 and V is TRBV18; 14 bases map to TRBD2. The DNA end is more similar to TRBJ2-7, so the J call may be wrong. The CDR3 loop reads CASSAALLRTSGRFEQYF. CDR3 in DNA: TGTGCCAGCTCAGCCGCTTTGTTGCGGACTAGCGGGAGGTTCGAGCAGTACTTC.